These 29 T cell receptor beta chains share one sample of origin, sequenced in a study of shared clonotypes between healthy human individuals. Libraries were prepared by immunoSEQ multiplex PCR; TCRdb keeps only in-frame clonotypes and omits some of them. The data hold about 2.1 million clones, with 85% to 95% observed a single time. Selected positively for CCR7 and CD45RO-negative, naive CD8 cells excluded terminally differentiated effector memory CD45RA+ cells. The sequenced sample was naive CD8+ T cells from PBMCs. Source of these receptors: a man aged 18-30 years in good health. Some clones in this sample may be carry-over from other donors' samples.

The gene calls are TRBV5-6 and TRBJ2-7; no definite D call. This CDR3 contains 16 residues. Germline lookup yields CDR1 SGHDT and CDR2 YYEEEE. V gave up 7 bases and J gave up 2 bases, with 22 bases separating them. Here the CDR3 reads CASAKKRVSRPYEQYF. For the CDR3, the DNA is TGTGCCAGCGCGAAAAAAAGGGTGAGCCGACCCTACGAGCAGTACTTC.

The chain joins TRBV10-3 to TRBJ2-7; D unclear. This CDR3 has 14 amino acids. The germline V gene encodes CDR1 ENHRY and CDR2 SYGVKD. V lost 0 bases and J lost 5, with 11 bases in between. The CDR3, as DNA: TGTGCCATCAGTGAGTCGTCCCCAAGCAACGAGCAGTACTTC. Amino acids: CAISESSPSNEQYF.

Comment on this clone: This CDR3 is also generated by other DNA sequences in the sample. The gene calls are TRBV20-1 and TRBJ1-2; D remains ambiguous. The germline V gene encodes CDR1 DFQATT and CDR2 SNEGSKA (reference sequence). This CDR3 spans 11 amino acids. Trimming cost V 6 bases and J 8 bases, with 13 bases left between them. CDR3 residues: CSAPRGRGYTF. The CDR3 DNA reads TGCAGTGCCCCCAGAGGCCGGGGCTACACCTTC.

In this sample, this clone turned up a few times. The V and J genes are TRBV11-2 and TRBJ1-5, with no clear D. Trimming cost V 2 bases and J 7 bases, with 9 bases left between them. CDR1 and CDR2 (germline): SGHAT, FQNNGV. This CDR3 has 13 residues. The CDR3 nucleotides are TGTGCCAGCAGCTTAAGTGGGTGGCAGCCCCAGCATTTT. It encodes CASSLSGWQPQHF.

This chain uses TRBV28 with TRBJ2-7; D possibly corresponds to TRBD1 (5 bases). From germline, CDR1 is MDHEN and CDR2 SYDVKM. The CDR3 consists of 13 residues. V shed 8 bases and J shed 5 bases, with 16 bases lying between them. CDR3 amino acids: CASGSAWGHEQYF. Here the CDR3 DNA reads TGTGCCAGCGGCAGCGCCTGGGGCCACGAGCAGTACTTC.

The rearrangement links TRBV14 to TRBJ2-5; D gene unclear. The CDR3 spans 16 residues. Germline lookup yields CDR1 SGHDN and CDR2 FVKESK. V dropped 1 base and J dropped 5 bases, with 17 bases sitting between them. CDR3 in DNA: TGTGCCAGCAGCCAAGGTTTTTCCCGACTTAGCGAGACCCAGTACTTC. This gives the protein CASSQGFSRLSETQYF. Using reference TRBV14 and TRBJ2-5 for the parts outside the CDR3, the full variable domain is EAGVTQFPSHSVIEKGQTVTLRCDPISGHDNLYWYRRVMGKEIKFLLHFVKESKQDESGMPNNRFLAERTGGTYSTLKVQPAELEDSGVYFCASSQGFSRLSETQYFGPGTRLLVL.

This CDR3 reads CASSSSPKAEAFF. The CDR3 DNA reads as TGTGCCAGCAGTTCAAGTCCCAAAGCTGAAGCTTTCTTT. The rearrangement uses TRBV27 and TRBJ1-1; the D is unclear. Germline V gene data show CDR1 as MNHEY and CDR2 as SMNVEV (reference sequence). CDR3 length: 13 amino acids. Trimming removed 4 bases from V and 6 bases from J, with 12 bases in between.

This chain links TRBV2 with TRBJ2-7, with 8 bases identical to TRBD1. Germline values: CDR1 SNHLY, CDR2 FYNNEI. CDR3 length: 16 amino acids. The junction had 18 bases not matched to a gene; V was cut back by 10 bases and J by 4 bases. Here the CDR3 DNA reads TGTGCCACTCAAAAAACCCGCGGACAGGGTTCGTACGAGCAGTACTTC. It translates to CATQKTRGQGSYEQYF.

The DNA for the CDR3 is TGTGCCAGCAGTTATGTTGACAGCACAGATACGCAGTATTTT. Encoded protein: CASSYVDSTDTQYF. The chain recombines TRBV6-6 with TRBJ2-3; D gene unclear. The CDR3 covers 14 residues. Germline CDR1 and CDR2: MNHNY and SVGAGI (reference sequence). Trimming cost V 3 bases and J 0 bases, with 7 bases left between them.

The CDR3 region has the DNA TGTGCCAGCAGTTTATCGACCGGTTCCGACGAGCAGTACTTC. Amino acid sequence: CASSLSTGSDEQYF. This sequence joins TRBV27 and TRBJ2-7; D uncertain. Trimming cost V 0 bases and J 5 bases, with 11 bases left between them. Germline V gene sequence: CDR1 MNHEY, CDR2 SMNVEV (reference sequence). This CDR3 is built from 14 residues.

The V gene is TRBV19, the J gene TRBJ2-7, with 10 positions matching TRBD2. Germline V gene data show CDR1 as LNHDA and CDR2 as SQIVND (reference sequence). CDR3 length: 15 residues. Trimming at V came to 5 bases and at J to 1 base, leaving 5 bases not matched to a gene. CDR3 nucleotide sequence: TGTGCCAGTAGTTACGGACTAGCGGTGTCCTACGAGCAGTACTTC. It codes for CASSYGLAVSYEQYF.

This clone was detected once. This sample also contains other DNA sequences that code for the same CDR3. The chain is built from TRBV7-8 and TRBJ2-7; TRBD1 agrees at 7 bases. Germline lookup yields CDR1 SGHVS and CDR2 FQNEAQ. The CDR3 spans 13 residues. Trimming at V came to 5 bases and at J to 2 bases, leaving 3 bases not matched to a gene. CDR3 loop: CASSPGQTYEQYF. DNA for the CDR3: TGTGCCAGCAGCCCGGGACAGACCTACGAGCAGTACTTC.

This clone has more than one count but fewer than ten. The chain couples TRBV6-5 to TRBJ1-2; the D gene is possibly TRBD1 (6 bases). The CDR3 totals 14 residues. V gave up 8 bases and J gave up 7 bases, with 20 bases separating them. Germline values: CDR1 MNHEY, CDR2 SVGAGI. CDR3 protein: CASEPAEGVGGYTF. In nucleotides, the CDR3 is TGTGCCAGCGAACCCGCCGAGGGGGTCGGTGGCTACACCTTC.

Written as DNA, the CDR3 is TGTGCCAGCAGCGTGGCGGGGGGAATTAATCAGCCCCAGCATTTT. Translation gives CASSVAGGINQPQHF. This sequence joins TRBV9 and TRBJ1-5; the D gene is possibly TRBD1 (5 bases). Per germline, CDR1 SGDLS and CDR2 YYNGEE. Trimming shortened V by 2 bases and J by 4 bases, and 13 bases separated the two germline ends. This CDR3 is built from 15 residues.

The V and J genes are TRBV29-1 and TRBJ1-1; D gene uncertain. The CDR3 consists of 18 residues. Between the trimmed V and J ends, which lost 2 bases and 1 base, there was a span of 23 bases. CDR1 is SQVTM, CDR2 ANQGSEA, per germline. CDR3 in DNA: TGCAGCGTTGAACTCCCGTTTCGGTCAGCCGCACGGAACACTGAAGCTTTCTTT. This encodes CSVELPFRSAARNTEAFF.

The rearrangement links TRBV28 to TRBJ1-2, with D hard to call. Germline CDR1 and CDR2: MDHEN and SYDVKM. V was cut by 8 bases and J by 4 bases, with 23 bases left in between. This CDR3 has 16 residues. Here the CDR3 DNA reads TGTGCCAGCTACACCGAAGCAGCCCGGACCATCTATGGCTACACCTTC. Protein: CASYTEAARTIYGYTF.

The rearrangement uses TRBV6-5 and TRBJ1-5; TRBD1 matches at 7 bases. Germline values: CDR1 MNHEY, CDR2 SVGAGI. The ends lost 8 bases at V and 13 bases at J; junction bases unmatched: 5. The CDR3 sequence is 10 residues long. The CDR3: CASGKGQQHF. Here the CDR3 DNA reads TGTGCCAGCGGTAAGGGACAGCAGCATTTT.

V usage is TRBV4-3 and J usage is TRBJ2-7; 7 bases fit TRBD1. V was pared by 4 bases and J by 3 bases, with 6 bases of the junction left unmatched. Germline V lookup: CDR1 LGHNA, CDR2 YSLEER. This CDR3 has 14 residues. The CDR3 sequence is CASSPDRTRYEQYF. CDR3 coding DNA: TGCGCCAGCAGCCCGGACAGGACCCGCTACGAGCAGTACTTC.

The V and J genes are TRBV19 and TRBJ1-1; D gene ambiguous. The CDR3 runs to 14 residues. Trimming cost V 6 bases and J 3 bases, with 14 bases left between them. CDR1 is LNHDA and CDR2 is SQIVND in the germline V gene (reference sequence). CDR3 protein: CASRGSSRYTEAFF. CDR3 bases: TGTGCCAGTAGGGGGTCGAGTAGGTACACTGAAGCTTTCTTT.

The V call is TRBV12-5, the J call TRBJ2-1; maybe TRBD2 (5 bases). This CDR3 comprises 12 residues. Germline-derived CDR1 and CDR2 are LGHNT and FRNRAP. The V gene lost 3 bases and the J gene lost 6 bases, with 6 bases spanning the gap. This CDR3 reads CASGFAGNEQFF. CDR3 DNA sequence: TGTGCTAGTGGTTTCGCGGGCAATGAGCAGTTCTTC.

The rearrangement links TRBV7-8 to TRBJ1-4; D uncertain. The CDR3 runs 14 residues. CDR1 and CDR2 from the germline V gene are SGHVS and FQNEAQ. Trimming stripped 1 base from V and 8 bases from J, with 11 bases between. The DNA of the CDR3 is TGTGCCAGCAGCTTAGTCGCGGGCGGGGAAAAACTGTTTTTT. Amino acids: CASSLVAGGEKLFF.

In this sample, this clone turned up once. The rearrangement uses TRBV7-9 and TRBJ1-2; D gene uncertain. V lost 3 bases to trimming and J lost 5 bases, with 16 bases between them. Germline V gives CDR1 SEHNR, CDR2 FQNEAQ (reference sequence). This CDR3 region has 15 residues. CDR3 protein: CASSFVGREHYGYTF. The DNA for the CDR3 is TGTGCCAGCAGCTTCGTGGGAAGGGAACATTATGGCTACACCTTC. The variable domain in full, completed from reference TRBV7-9 and TRBJ1-2, reads DTGVSQNPRHKITKRGQNVTFRCDPISEHNRLYWYRQTLGQGPEFLTYFQNEAQLEKSRLLSDRFSAERPKGSFSTLEIQRTEQGDSAMYLCASSFVGREHYGYTFGSGTRLTVV.

This clone has a handful of counts. The same CDR3 also results from other DNA sequences found in this sample. Here the CDR3 reads CASSAQGAGNTIYF. CDR3 bases: TGTGCCAGCAGCGCACAGGGCGCTGGAAACACCATATATTTT. The V and J genes are TRBV7-9 and TRBJ1-3; weak D call: TRBD1 (6 bases). The CDR3 covers 14 residues. Germline CDR1 is SEHNR and CDR2 is FQNEAQ (reference sequence). The V gene lost 5 bases and the J gene lost 2 bases, with 10 bases spanning the gap.

The chain links TRBV27 to TRBJ2-5; TRBD1 is a possible D gene (6 bases). Germline V gene data show CDR1 as MNHEY and CDR2 as SMNVEV (reference sequence). Trimming left V 3 bases short and J 6 bases short, with 14 bases between. The CDR3 loop spans 14 amino acids. This CDR3 is CASSLGRGVKTQYF. The CDR3 bases are TGTGCCAGCAGTTTGGGCAGGGGCGTGAAGACCCAGTACTTC.

This clone was found once. The chain employs TRBV10-1 and TRBJ2-7; 8 bases agree with TRBD1. This CDR3 comprises 15 residues. V was clipped by 5 bases and J by 2 bases; unmatched bases: 8. Germline CDR1 is WNHNN and CDR2 is SYGVQD (reference sequence). CDR3 in DNA: TGCGCCAGCAGTCCTTCTGGGACAGGAGCCTACGAGCAGTACTTC. It translates to CASSPSGTGAYEQYF.

The rearrangement joins TRBV25-1 to TRBJ1-2; possible D gene TRBD1, 5 bases. CDR1 is MGHDK, CDR2 SYGVNS, per germline. With 1 base removed from V and 3 bases from J, the gap between germline ends came to 9 bases. The CDR3 is 14 amino acids. The CDR3 spells CASSEWGGHYGYTF. The CDR3 coding sequence is TGTGCCAGCAGTGAATGGGGGGGTCACTATGGCTACACCTTC.

The V gene is TRBV29-1, the J gene TRBJ2-1, with no clear D. Per germline, CDR1 SQVTM and CDR2 ANQGSEA. V was clipped by 4 bases and J by 0 bases, with 7 bases between them. This CDR3 spans 13 amino acids. The CDR3 nucleotides read TGCAGCGTTGGGAAGAGCTCCTACAATGAGCAGTTCTTC. This gives the protein CSVGKSSYNEQFF.

This sequence joins TRBV13 and TRBJ2-5; no clear D gene. The CDR3 contains 14 residues. V shed 5 bases and J shed 2 bases, with 12 bases lying between them. The germline CDR1 and CDR2 sequences are PRHDT and FYEKMQ (reference sequence). CDR3 nucleotides: TGTGCCAGCAGCAAGCGCGCATTGCAAGAGACCCAGTACTTC. Residues: CASSKRALQETQYF.

The chain carries TRBV28 and TRBJ2-3; tentatively, D is TRBD1 (6 bases). Trimming pared 3 bases from V and 1 base from J, leaving 17 bases between. Germline CDR1 and CDR2: MDHEN and SYDVKM. This CDR3 region has 17 residues. This chain's CDR3 is CASSFESGGLGTDTQYF. The CDR3, as DNA: TGTGCCAGCAGTTTTGAGTCTGGGGGCTTAGGCACAGATACGCAGTATTTT.